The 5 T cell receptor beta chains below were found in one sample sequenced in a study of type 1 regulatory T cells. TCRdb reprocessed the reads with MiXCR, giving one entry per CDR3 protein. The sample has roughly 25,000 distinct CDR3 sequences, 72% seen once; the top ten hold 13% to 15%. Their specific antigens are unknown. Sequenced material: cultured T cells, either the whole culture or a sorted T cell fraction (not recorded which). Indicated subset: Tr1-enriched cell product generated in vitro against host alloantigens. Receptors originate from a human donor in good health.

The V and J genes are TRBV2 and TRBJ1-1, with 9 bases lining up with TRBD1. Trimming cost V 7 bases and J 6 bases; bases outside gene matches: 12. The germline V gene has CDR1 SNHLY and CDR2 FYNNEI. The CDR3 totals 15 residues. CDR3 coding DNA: TGTGCCAGCATCAGAGGACAGGGGCCGGGGTCTGAAGCTTTCTTT. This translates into CASIRGQGPGSEAFF. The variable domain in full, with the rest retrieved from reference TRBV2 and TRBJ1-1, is EPEVTQTPSHQVTQMGQEVILRCVPISNHLYFYWYRQILGQKVEFLVSFYNNEISEKSEIFDDQFSVERPDGSNFTLKIRSTKLEDSAMYFCASIRGQGPGSEAFFGQGTRLTVV.

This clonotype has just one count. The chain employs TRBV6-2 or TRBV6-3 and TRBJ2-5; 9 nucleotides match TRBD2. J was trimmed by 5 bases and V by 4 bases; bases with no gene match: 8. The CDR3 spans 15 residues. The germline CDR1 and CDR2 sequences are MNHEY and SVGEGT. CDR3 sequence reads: CASSFVRGGRETQYF. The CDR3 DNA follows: TGTGCCAGCAGTTTCGTGCGGGGGGGCCGGGAGACCCAGTACTTC.

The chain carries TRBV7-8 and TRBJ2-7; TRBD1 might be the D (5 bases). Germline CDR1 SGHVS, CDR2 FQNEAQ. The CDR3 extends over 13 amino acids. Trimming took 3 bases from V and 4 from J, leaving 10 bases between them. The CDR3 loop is CASSFRGRYEQYF. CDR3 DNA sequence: TGTGCCAGCAGCTTTAGGGGCCGGTACGAGCAGTACTTC.

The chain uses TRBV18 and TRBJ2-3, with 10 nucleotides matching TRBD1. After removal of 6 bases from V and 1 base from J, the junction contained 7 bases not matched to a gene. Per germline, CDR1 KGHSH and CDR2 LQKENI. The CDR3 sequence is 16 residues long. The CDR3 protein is CASSVSGTGGTDTQYF. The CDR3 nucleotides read TGTGCCAGCTCGGTCTCCGGGACAGGGGGCACAGATACGCAGTATTTT.

The CDR3 nucleotides are TGTGCCAGCAGGGCTGGACAGGAGTTAAATCAGCCCCAGCATTTT. Translation gives CASRAGQELNQPQHF. The chain employs TRBV27 and TRBJ1-5; 7 positions match TRBD1. The V gene's germline CDR1 is MNHEY and CDR2 SMNVEV (reference sequence). The CDR3 spans 15 residues. Trimming cost V 6 bases and J 4 bases; bases outside gene matches: 9.